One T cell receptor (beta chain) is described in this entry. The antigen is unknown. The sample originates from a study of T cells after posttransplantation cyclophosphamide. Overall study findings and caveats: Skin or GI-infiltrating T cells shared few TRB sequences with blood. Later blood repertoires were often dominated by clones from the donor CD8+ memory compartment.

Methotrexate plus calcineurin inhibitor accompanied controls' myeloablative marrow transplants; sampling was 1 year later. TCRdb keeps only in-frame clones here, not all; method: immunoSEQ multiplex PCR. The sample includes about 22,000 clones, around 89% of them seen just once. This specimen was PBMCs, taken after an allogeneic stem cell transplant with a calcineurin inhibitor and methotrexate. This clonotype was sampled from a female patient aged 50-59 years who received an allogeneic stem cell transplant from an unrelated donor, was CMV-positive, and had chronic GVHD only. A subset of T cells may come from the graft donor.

For the CDR3, the DNA is TGTGCCAGCAGTACCCGGACTAGCGGGTACAATGAGCAGTTCTTC. This sequence encodes CASSTRTSGYNEQFF. This chain uses TRBV6-5 with TRBJ2-1; 11 positions match TRBD2. The CDR3 covers 15 residues. V gave up 5 bases and J gave up 4 bases; unmatched junction bases: 4. Germline lookup yields CDR1 MNHEY and CDR2 SVGAGI.